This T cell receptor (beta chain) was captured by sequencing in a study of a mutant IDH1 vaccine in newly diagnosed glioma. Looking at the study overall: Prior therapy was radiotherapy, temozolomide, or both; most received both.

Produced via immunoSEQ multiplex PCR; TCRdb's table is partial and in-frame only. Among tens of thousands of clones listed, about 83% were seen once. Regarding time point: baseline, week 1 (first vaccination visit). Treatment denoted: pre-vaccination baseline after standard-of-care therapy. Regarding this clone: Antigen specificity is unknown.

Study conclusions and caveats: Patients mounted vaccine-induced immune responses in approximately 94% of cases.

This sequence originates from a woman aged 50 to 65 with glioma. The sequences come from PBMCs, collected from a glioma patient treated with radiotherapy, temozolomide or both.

DNA of the CDR3: TGCAGCGTTGAATCCGACAGGGGGATTTCCTACGAGCAGTACTTC. This gives the protein CSVESDRGISYEQYF. V and J are TRBV29-1 and TRBJ2-7, with 9 bases matching TRBD1. Germline CDR1 and CDR2: SQVTM and ANQGSEA. J lost 1 base, V lost 2 bases, and 6 bases had no gene match. The CDR3 spans 15 residues.